One and the same sample provided the 32 T cell receptor beta chains below, sequenced in a study of blood T cell repertoires in COVID-19. Libraries were prepared by immunoSEQ multiplex PCR; TCRdb keeps only in-frame clonotypes and omits some of them. The data show some 350,000 clones, around 91% seen once. Sequenced input: peripheral blood. The receptors stem from a young woman who had recovered from COVID-19.

The chain uses TRBV12-3 or TRBV12-4 and TRBJ2-1; D possibly corresponds to TRBD1 (6 bases). This CDR3 has 13 residues. Trimming removed 1 base from V and 11 bases from J, with 12 bases in between. The CDR3 reads CASSLVSGTQQFF. Here the CDR3 DNA reads TGTGCCAGCAGTTTAGTATCCGGGACACAGCAGTTCTTC.

The count of this clone is one. The CDR3 region has the DNA TGTGCCAGTAGCGGGACAACAAACAATGAGCAGTTCTTC. It is translated as CASSGTTNNEQFF. The rearrangement links TRBV6-4 to TRBJ2-1, with 8 bases aligning to TRBD2. The CDR3 consists of 13 residues. CDR1 is MRHNA and CDR2 is SNTAGT in the germline V gene. Trimming cost V 9 bases and J 5 bases; bases outside gene matches: 6.

The rearrangement joins TRBV11-2 to TRBJ2-3, with a possible D match to TRBD2 (5 bases). CDR1 and CDR2 from the germline V gene are SGHAT and FQNNGV. This CDR3 spans 13 amino acids. V lost 5 bases and J 2 bases, leaving 8 bases between the germline ends. The CDR3 sequence: CASSPGNTDTQYF. DNA of the CDR3: TGTGCCAGCAGCCCGGGGAACACAGATACGCAGTATTTT.

The chain carries TRBV7-2 and TRBJ2-5; D is unclear. The V and J ends lost 5 bases and 0 bases respectively, with 10 bases between them. The V gene's germline CDR1 is SGHTA and CDR2 FQGNSA. CDR3 size: 14 residues. The CDR3 spells CASSPRRDQETQYF. The CDR3 bases are TGTGCCAGCAGCCCCCGAAGAGACCAAGAGACCCAGTACTTC.

The rearrangement joins TRBV27 to TRBJ1-5; D is unclear. This CDR3 is 13 amino acids long. In germline, CDR1 is MNHEY, CDR2 SMNVEV (reference sequence). With 11 bases removed from V and 4 bases from J, the gap between germline ends came to 15 bases. The CDR3 nucleotides are TGTGCCTGGGTTTGGCGGAAGAATCAGCCCCAGCATTTT. Amino acid sequence: CAWVWRKNQPQHF.

J is TRBJ1-5 and V is TRBV11-2; D is perhaps TRBD1 (5 bases). This CDR3 contains 15 residues. Germline V CDR1 and CDR2: SGHAT, FQNNGV. Trimming stripped 1 base from V and 3 bases from J, with 10 bases between. CDR3 protein: CASSLGRGTNQPQHF. The CDR3 DNA sequence: TGTGCCAGCAGCTTAGGGCGCGGGACCAATCAGCCCCAGCATTTT.

The rearrangement uses TRBV5-1 and TRBJ1-6, with TRBD1 identical over 7 bases. The CDR3 contains 14 residues. Trimming removed 3 bases from V and 10 bases from J; junction bases left unmatched: 7. The germline gives CDR1 SGHRS, CDR2 YFSETQ. CDR3 amino acids: CASSSWDRDSPLHF. The CDR3 coding sequence is TGCGCCAGCAGCTCATGGGACAGAGACTCACCCCTCCACTTT.

The rearrangement joins TRBV6-5 to TRBJ2-1; 8 bases map to TRBD2. The CDR3 loop spans 12 amino acids. Germline CDR1 is MNHEY and CDR2 is SVGAGI. The V segment lost 10 bases and the J segment 5 bases; nucleotides outside the gene matches: 4. The CDR3 nucleotides read TGTGCCACCGGACTAGCCCACAATGAGCAGTTCTTC. It specifies CATGLAHNEQFF.

The CDR3 here is CATNQRGSSYNEQFF. CDR3 coding DNA: TGTGCCACCAATCAACGGGGGAGCTCCTACAATGAGCAGTTCTTC. This sequence joins TRBV24-1 and TRBJ2-1; D is possibly TRBD2 (6 bases). V shed 8 bases and J shed 0 bases, with 13 bases lying between them. Germline CDR1 KGHDR, CDR2 SFDVKD. The CDR3 runs to 15 residues.

The chain joins TRBV7-2 to TRBJ1-3, with 8 bases identical to TRBD1. Germline V lookup: CDR1 SGHTA, CDR2 FQGNSA. The V segment lost 4 bases and the J segment 0 bases; nucleotides outside the gene matches: 5. CDR3 length: 16 amino acids. The chain's CDR3 is CASSSQGALSGNTIYF. The DNA for the CDR3 is TGTGCCAGCAGCTCTCAGGGGGCCCTCTCTGGAAACACCATATATTTT.

The CDR3 nucleotides are TGTGCCAGCAGCTTATCGGACAGGGCAAAAAACATTCAGTACTTC. Translated: CASSLSDRAKNIQYF. V usage is TRBV11-2 and J usage is TRBJ2-4, with TRBD1 matching 8 bases. This CDR3 is built from 15 residues. V shed 2 bases, J shed 4 bases, and the junction held 4 bases outside the gene matches. Germline V lookup: CDR1 SGHAT, CDR2 FQNNGV.

The chain links TRBV7-9 to TRBJ2-1; tentative D call: TRBD2 (6 bases). This CDR3 region has 15 residues. The V end was cut by 5 bases, the J end by 4 bases, with 15 bases between. Germline V lookup: CDR1 SEHNR, CDR2 FQNEAQ (reference sequence). The CDR3 protein is CASSALAREYNEQFF. CDR3 DNA: TGTGCCAGCAGCGCTCTAGCGAGGGAATACAATGAGCAGTTCTTC.

The rearrangement uses TRBV2 and TRBJ2-3; 8 bases are a match to TRBD2. The V gene end was trimmed by 5 bases and the J gene end by 0 bases; junction bases not matched to a gene: 7. Per germline, CDR1 SNHLY and CDR2 FYNNEI. This CDR3 has 16 amino acids. The CDR3 loop reads CASSRGGMVSTDTQYF. In DNA form, the CDR3 reads TGTGCCAGCAGTCGGGGGGGAATGGTCAGCACAGATACGCAGTATTTT. Based on the CDR3 plus reference TRBV2 and TRBJ2-3, the full variable domain is EPEVTQTPSHQVTQMGQEVILRCVPISNHLYFYWYRQILGQKVEFLVSFYNNEISEKSEIFDDQFSVERPDGSNFTLKIRSTKLEDSAMYFCASSRGGMVSTDTQYFGPGTRLTVL.

The chain carries TRBV30 and TRBJ1-6; D gene ambiguous. V was cut by 2 bases and J by 7 bases, with 9 bases left in between. Germline V gene sequence: CDR1 GTSNPN, CDR2 SVGIG (reference sequence). This CDR3 region has 13 residues. The CDR3 coding sequence is TGTGCCTGGAGTCAGATGTGGAATTCACCCCTCCACTTT. Translated, it gives CAWSQMWNSPLHF.

The gene calls are TRBV5-4 and TRBJ2-2, with TRBD1 matching over 8 bases. In germline, CDR1 is SGHNT, CDR2 YYREEE (reference sequence). The CDR3 length is 15 residues. Unmatched junction bases numbered 9, after V lost 6 bases and J lost 5 bases. The CDR3 here is CASTVQGALTGELFF. The CDR3 DNA sequence: TGTGCCAGCACCGTGCAGGGGGCGCTGACCGGGGAGCTGTTTTTT.

V gene TRBV7-2 combines with J gene TRBJ1-6; TRBD1 agrees at 7 bases. Trimming at V came to 5 bases and at J to 9 bases, leaving 4 bases not matched to a gene. The germline CDR1 and CDR2 sequences are SGHTA and FQGNSA. The CDR3 sequence is 13 residues long. The CDR3 is CASSQDRVSPLHF. CDR3 sequence (DNA): TGTGCCAGCAGCCAAGACAGGGTTTCACCCCTCCACTTT.

This clone was detected once. The rearrangement uses TRBV27 and TRBJ2-3, with 7 bases that match TRBD2. Looked up from germline, CDR1 is MNHEY and CDR2 is SMNVEV (reference sequence). This CDR3 comprises 18 residues. V shed 0 bases, J shed 2 bases, and the junction held 11 bases outside the gene matches. Here the CDR3 reads CASSLSYLLALNTDTQYF. In DNA form, the CDR3 reads TGTGCCAGCAGTTTATCGTACCTACTAGCGCTAAACACAGATACGCAGTATTTT.

This rearrangement joins TRBV6-1 to TRBJ1-1; the D is unclear. Looked up from germline, CDR1 is MNHNS and CDR2 is SASEGT. This CDR3 region has 14 residues. The V end was cut by 2 bases, the J end by 3 bases, with 10 bases between. This CDR3 is CASSEHTEYTEAFF. The CDR3 nucleotides read TGTGCCAGCAGTGAACACACAGAGTACACTGAAGCTTTCTTT.

The rearrangement uses TRBV7-2 and TRBJ1-3, with a tentative D call TRBD1 (6 bases). Trimming left V 5 bases short and J 1 base short, with 9 bases between. Germline V gene sequence: CDR1 SGHTA, CDR2 FQGNSA. The CDR3 contains 14 residues. The CDR3 region is CASSTDSSGNTIYF. DNA for the CDR3: TGTGCCAGCAGCACGGACAGTTCTGGAAACACCATATATTTT.

This rearrangement joins TRBV6-2 or TRBV6-3 to TRBJ1-1; 9 bases match TRBD1. V lost 6 bases, J lost 8 bases, and 4 bases stayed unmatched. CDR1 and CDR2 (germline): MNHEY, SVGEGT. CDR3 length: 12 amino acids. The CDR3 region is CASSRGTGEAFF. As DNA, the CDR3 is TGTGCCAGCAGCCGCGGGACAGGGGAAGCTTTCTTT.

The chain couples TRBV19 to TRBJ1-4; tentatively, D is TRBD1 (5 bases). The V gene lost 0 bases and the J gene lost 8 bases, with 10 bases spanning the gap. The V gene's germline CDR1 is LNHDA and CDR2 SQIVND (reference sequence). The CDR3 loop spans 14 amino acids. Here the CDR3 reads CASSIDGQGEKLFF. CDR3 coding DNA: TGTGCCAGTAGTATAGACGGGCAGGGAGAAAAACTGTTTTTT.

This rearrangement joins TRBV3-1 (or the pseudogene TRBV3-2) to TRBJ2-3, with D perhaps TRBD2 (6 bases). The CDR3 covers 14 residues. Germline loops: CDR1 LGHDT, CDR2 YNNKEL (reference sequence). Trimming stripped 5 bases from V and 5 bases from J, with 14 bases between. The CDR3 DNA is TGTGCCAGCAGCGGAGGGTTCCTCGGAGATACGCAGTATTTT. Encoded protein: CASSGGFLGDTQYF.

The V and J genes are TRBV3-1 (or the pseudogene TRBV3-2) and TRBJ2-1, with no clear D. This CDR3 has 15 amino acids. Trimming left V 3 bases short and J 1 base short, with 10 bases between. Germline assignment: CDR1 LGHDT and CDR2 YNNKEL (reference sequence). The CDR3 nucleotides are TGTGCCAGCAGCCAGGAAAGCGTATCCTACAATGAGCAGTTCTTC. Its protein is CASSQESVSYNEQFF.

The chain joins TRBV14 to TRBJ2-3; tentatively, D is TRBD2 (7 bases). Trimming shortened V by 4 bases and J by 4 bases, and 15 bases separated the two germline ends. This CDR3 has 15 residues. Germline V gene lookup returns CDR1 SGHDN and CDR2 FVKESK. The CDR3: CASSRQTGRADTQYF. Written as DNA, the CDR3 is TGTGCCAGCAGCCGACAAACAGGGAGGGCAGATACGCAGTATTTT.

The CDR3 protein is CASSSGYQETQYF. CDR3 bases: TGTGCCAGCAGCTCGGGGTATCAAGAGACCCAGTACTTC. This sequence joins TRBV7-8 and TRBJ2-5, with a weak D call TRBD2 (5 bases). V lost 4 bases to trimming and J lost 2 bases, with 8 bases between them. The germline V gene has CDR1 SGHVS and CDR2 FQNEAQ. CDR3 length: 13 amino acids.

The chain recombines TRBV2 with TRBJ1-5, with D possibly TRBD1 on 6 matching bases. The V gene lost 6 bases and the J gene lost 6 bases, with 15 bases spanning the gap. This CDR3 has 14 residues. Germline V gene data show CDR1 as SNHLY and CDR2 as FYNNEI. DNA for the CDR3: TGTGCCAGCAGGATGGGGGGGCGGAGTCAGCCCCAGCATTTT. Translating gives CASRMGGRSQPQHF. The whole variable domain, remainder taken from reference TRBV2 and TRBJ1-5, is EPEVTQTPSHQVTQMGQEVILRCVPISNHLYFYWYRQILGQKVEFLVSFYNNEISEKSEIFDDQFSVERPDGSNFTLKIRSTKLEDSAMYFCASRMGGRSQPQHFGDGTRLSIL.

J is TRBJ1-2 and V is TRBV5-5; 9 positions match TRBD1. The CDR3 sequence is 15 residues long. V trimming: 0 bases; J trimming: 4 bases; junction bases outside the gene matches: 4. The germline V gene has CDR1 SGHKS and CDR2 YYEKEE (reference sequence). CDR3 amino acids: CASSLALTGGYGYTF. CDR3 in DNA: TGTGCCAGCAGCTTGGCTCTGACAGGGGGCTATGGCTACACCTTC.

The chain recombines TRBV7-2 with TRBJ2-5, with 7 bases identical to TRBD1. Germline values: CDR1 SGHTA, CDR2 FQGNSA. Germline trimming cut 1 base from V and 4 bases from J; bases unmatched to any gene: 3. This CDR3 contains 14 residues. CDR3 bases: TGTGCCAGCAGCTTAGATAGGGGGCGAGAGACCCAGTACTTC. Encoded protein: CASSLDRGRETQYF.

The gene calls are TRBV5-4 and TRBJ1-2; D is ambiguous. This CDR3 contains 14 residues. V was clipped by 1 base and J by 1 base, with 8 bases between them. Germline CDR1 SGHNT, CDR2 YYREEE (reference sequence). The CDR3 region has the DNA TGTGCCAGCAGCTTGCAAAGCTTTAACTATGGCTACACCTTC. It specifies CASSLQSFNYGYTF. The full variable domain, its missing parts supplied by reference TRBV5-4 and TRBJ1-2, is ETGVTQSPTHLIKTRGQQVTLRCSSQSGHNTVSWYQQALGQGPQFIFQYYREEENGRGNFPPRFSGLQFPNYSSELNVNALELDDSALYLCASSLQSFNYGYTFGSGTRLTVV.

CDR3 region: CASSKGRGTEAFF. DNA of the CDR3: TGTGCCAGTAGTAAAGGGAGGGGCACTGAAGCTTTCTTT. The chain couples TRBV19 to TRBJ1-1, with TRBD1 as a possible D gene (5 bases). Germline V lookup: CDR1 LNHDA, CDR2 SQIVND (reference sequence). Trimming removed 4 bases from V and 4 bases from J, with 10 bases in between. The CDR3 has 13 residues.

CDR3: CASSLDAHLLGDTQYF. The DNA of the CDR3 is TGTGCCAGCAGCTTAGACGCTCATCTGCTAGGAGATACGCAGTATTTT. The chain employs TRBV7-2 and TRBJ2-3; D remains unclear. This CDR3 is 16 amino acids long. Trimming cost V 1 base and J 5 bases, with 16 bases left between them. Germline V gives CDR1 SGHTA, CDR2 FQGNSA.

The chain combines TRBV5-8 with TRBJ2-3; TRBD1 might be the D (5 bases). This CDR3 is built from 15 residues. Trimming removed 0 bases at V and 1 base at J, with 9 bases between. Germline assignment: CDR1 SGHTS and CDR2 YDEGEE. The CDR3 here is CASSLAGFGTDTQYF. The CDR3 DNA is TGTGCCAGCAGCTTGGCAGGGTTCGGCACAGATACGCAGTATTTT.